This T cell receptor beta chain was sequenced for a study of T-cell memory formation after mild COVID-19. Study as a whole: Largely donor-specific sequence clusters came from a couple of donors. General study results and limits: In second-wave clones peaking day 37, SARS-CoV-2 specificity remained unconfirmed.

CDR3 length: 15 residues. CDR1 and CDR2 (germline): LNHNV, YYDKDF (reference sequence). With 0 bases clipped from V and 5 bases from J, the junction kept 3 bases outside the gene matches. Regarding this clonotype: Its antigen is currently unknown.

One entry per CDR3 protein, called by TCRdb with MiXCR from the 5' RACE reads. The sample has about 560,000 distinct CDR3 sequences, 17% seen once. Specimen: PBMCs or a T cell subset sorted from them (not recorded which). The chain links TRBV15 to TRBJ1-2, with 10 bases lining up with TRBD1. The sequence was obtained from an adult woman who had mild COVID-19 (a few samples of this study predate the infection). Cell type and time point are not known. CDR3 in DNA: TGTGCCACCAGCAGAGATCGGGACAGGGGTTATGGCTACACCTTC. It yields the protein CATSRDRDRGYGYTF.